The present TCR beta chain was sequenced within a study of breast tumors, draining lymph nodes, adjacent tissues. The study, taken as a whole, reports: Compared with lymph nodes, tumors were less diverse; compared with nontumor tissue, more.

TCRdb independently ran MiXCR on the multiplex PCR reads; one entry per CDR3 protein. The table records about 140,000 distinct CDR3 sequences, over 25% of them present only once. This clonotype has ten or more counts. What it recognizes is unknown. Samples came from axillary lymph nodes draining the breast cancer. V was cut by 8 bases and J by 3 bases, with 7 bases left in between. CDR1 and CDR2 (germline): MNHNY, SVGAGI (reference sequence). The length of the CDR3 is 12 residues. Sequencing was done on a sample of axillary lymph node tissue. The sequence came from a female donor with breast cancer. Some clones in this sample may be carry-over from other donors' samples. This rearrangement joins TRBV6-6 to TRBJ1-4; D is undetermined. The CDR3 nucleotides read TGTGCCAGCTCGGTCCCTAATGAAAAACTGTTTTTT. As protein: CASSVPNEKLFF.